This TCR beta chain was sequenced for a study of cytomegalovirus exposure and HLA in healthy donors (TCRdb year 2017). Context from the whole study: According to an earlier analysis of 587 of the donors, about 190 million T cells yielded 95 million to 140 million unique TCR beta sequences and about 280 Gb of sequence data. Of the roughly 410 genotyped donors, 65% to 90% were placed in the genetic ancestry cluster associated with self-reported Caucasian donors. Four or five DR-DQ haplotypes were treated as single units for association and clustering because of strong linkage in the cohort. The study profiled the T cell repertoires of under 700 subjects by immunosequencing and related them to cytomegalovirus serostatus. In addition to the first cohort of 650 to 800 subjects, a separate validation cohort of approximately 110 different subjects was used. The aim of the study was to test whether cataloging public T cell receptors could identify signatures of past pathogen exposure. In a later genetic analysis, genome-wide SNP genotypes for about 65% of the roughly 700 donors were used, and that subset was treated as a discovery cohort. To predict cytomegalovirus infection status, the study combined high-throughput TCR immunosequencing, statistical association of individual TCRs with disease status, and machine learning. HLA typing included class I and class II loci at four-digit resolution. An early release covering roughly 600 HLA-typed donors comprised about 320 gigabases of sequencing data and 85 million to 100 million unique TCR sequences. In a later analysis, previously published TCR beta repertoires from 666 donors were re-analyzed and high-resolution HLA genotyping was added so that TCR occurrence patterns could be studied. Among about 360 genotyped donors of the cohort, an average of approximately 230,000 unique TCR beta nucleotide sequences were sequenced per donor, approximately 20% of them non-productive. In an earlier analysis of 587 of the donors, high-throughput TCR beta sequencing was used to judge whether each TCR beta V gene segment behaved as functional or pseudogenic. Rather than using new phenotypic data, the later analysis identified candidate immune exposures from TCR beta sequences and from how often those sequences occurred across donors. Donor age, sex, ethnicity and CMV serostatus were compiled together with the repertoire data. Every repertoire in the discovery cohort had been generated on one and the same sequencing platform. Typing coverage differed by locus: A, B, C, DRB1 and DQB1 were typed in about 620-630 donors, DQA1 in around 500, DPA1 in 600 to 610, and DPB1 in just under 490.

The cohort consisted of 666 healthy bone marrow donors. At the time of sampling, all cohort members were nominally healthy, though unrecorded immune exposures were likely present. The donor tested CMV seronegative and was one of the 352 seronegative cohort members. A peripheral blood sample was collected from each donor, and TCR beta sequencing was performed on peripheral blood mononuclear cells. Genomic DNA extraction from the blood cell samples was performed with the Qiagen DNeasy Blood Extraction Kit. This clone was recorded only once. Its specific antigen is unknown. Base qualities are not at hand, and no much larger clone is one base apart. Reading the germline V gene (reference sequence) gives CDR1 LNHNV and CDR2 YYDKDF. There are 14 amino acids in the CDR3, from cysteine to phenylalanine inclusive. Left in the record is the CDR3 DNA by itself, 42 bases read in frame from the first base. At the junction V is shortened by 5 bases and J by 1 base; bases outside the gene matches: 4.

What the work shows at the level of the full study, not this receptor alone: An earlier analysis of around 540 of the donors showed that most TCR beta V segments appeared in productive rearrangements either about 87% or about 30% of the time, which broadly matched IMGT annotations. Compared with the roughly 710-donor mean, donors in an Asian-associated ancestry cluster had fewer N-insertions in productive TCRs, according to a later genetic analysis. A further reported finding was that TCR beta sequences accurately predicted the HLA-A and HLA-B alleles for most subjects in the first cohort. A total of about 150 TCR beta chains were listed by the study as associated with cytomegalovirus. When HLA alleles, especially DR and DQ, strongly co-occurred, TCR associations were difficult to assign to individual alleles. A later genetic analysis associated a missense DCLRE1C variant with V-gene and J-gene trimming of TCR beta chains, and an independent cohort replicated the association. In a later analysis, most CMV-associated TCR beta chains were found to appear HLA-restricted, with HLA associations seemingly driven largely by CMV exposure. A later analysis found that TCR association rates varied across HLA loci, with DRB1 alleles showing the most associated TCRs and HLA-C alleles the fewest. A cluster of highly shared sequence variants was judged likely to represent a technical artifact of the sequencing pipeline. In a later analysis, several top co-occurrence clusters were reported to appear linked to parvovirus B19, influenza, CMV and Epstein-Barr virus. According to the authors, the approach could potentially be generalized to other disease states and immunological phenotypes. Because counts were too low, 15 or so rarely observed V segments, including chromosome 9 orphons, were excluded from the earlier analysis of 587 of the donors. At a false discovery rate of 0.05, a later analysis linked about 16,000 TCR beta sequences to specific HLA alleles. CMV serostatus was the only immune exposure information available for the cohort. While some public TCRs were present in many individuals, most TCR sequences turned up only very rarely across donors. Because some donors lacked HLA typing at each locus, the association tests relied only on the typed subset. The cohort was sequenced for TCR beta chains only, and without alpha or paired-chain data the features that could be detected were limited. The classifier was reported to diagnose cytomegalovirus status with high specificity and sensitivity in both the original cohort and the validation cohort. Sequencing depth was assumed to be roughly uniform across donors in the presence/absence analyses, though that assumption may not hold. Compared with equally common non-associated chains, HLA-associated TCR beta chains in a later analysis were more clonally expanded and had lower generation probabilities. In vitro tests confirmed that three of the cytomegalovirus-associated TCR beta chains recognize cytomegalovirus antigens. Linkage disequilibrium might explain the correlated functional status among segregating V segments, but an unknown experimental factor could not be ruled out. The 87-base-pair reads could not distinguish some IMGT-functional V segments, including TRBV6-2 and TRBV6-3, so those segments were excluded.

Receptors were amplified or captured by the immunoSEQ multiplex PCR assay. For the multiplex PCR, a mixture combining 60 forward primers for TCR Vbeta segments and 13 reverse primers for TCR Jbeta segments was used. The CDR3 region of rearranged TCR beta genes was amplified from genomic DNA by a multiplex PCR assay. The Illumina HiSeq System was used to sequence the amplified TCR beta libraries as 87-base-pair reads. Processing in the source paper ran as follows. Across the 670 or so repertoires, a later analysis counted 80 million or so unique TCR beta chains, some 11 million of which were shared by at least two donors. Raw reads were error-corrected and collapsed into unique sequences by a nearest-neighbor algorithm in which closely related sequences were merged to remove PCR and sequencing errors. CDR3 sequences were aligned to IMGT reference sequences to assign V, D and J gene segments. For a sequence to be retained, at least a six-nucleotide match to both a V gene segment and a J gene segment was required. Rearrangements were classified as productive when the CDR3 lacked stop codons and remained in frame with V and J, and all other rearrangements were classified as non-productive. CDR3 was defined according to IMGT convention as the region running from the second conserved V-encoded cysteine to the conserved J-encoded phenylalanine. Sequences without an unambiguous match to a single V gene segment were excluded from the earlier analysis of several hundred of the donors. An earlier analysis of about 590 of the donors classified V segments as functional when productive rearrangements were above 56.7% and as segregating when the standard deviation between donors was above 5%. A statistical classification framework was built for diagnosing cytomegalovirus status from the catalog of TCR beta chain sequences. V and J gene assignment, in a later analysis, came from comparing TCR nucleotide sequences with IMGT/GENE-DB human TR gene sequences. The TCRdist pipeline was used in a later analysis to assign CDR3 sequences and most-parsimonious VDJ recombination scenarios. In a later analysis, each TCR beta chain was defined by its CDR3 amino acid sequence together with its V-gene family, and reads without a unique V-gene family were excluded. In a later analysis, 500 to 700 highly shared, low-generation-probability nucleotide sequences were removed to address suspected cross-contamination and a sequencing artifact. In a later analysis, a clonal expansion index for each public chain was calculated from normalized within-repertoire ranks of inferred template counts. Generation probabilities in a later analysis came from a VDJ recombination model fitted to out-of-frame rearrangements, and those results were checked against IGoR. A later analysis scored TCR-TCR, TCR-HLA and TCR-CMV co-occurrence with hypergeometric tests, applying a repertoire-size bias correction to TCR pairs. In a later analysis, false discovery rates were estimated by permuting HLA or CMV assignments 20 times. In a later analysis, co-occurring TCRs were grouped using DBSCAN, and TCRdist sequence similarity was added for clustering within HLA-allele-positive subsets. For co-occurrence clustering, repertoires with fewer than 30,000 or more than 120,000 public chains were excluded, along with several repertoires with anomalous nucleotide sharing. TCRdb obtained this table from immuneACCESS and retained in-frame rearrangements with V and J assigned. These tables miss some clones; where compared with another copy, unresolved V genes account for less than half of the shortfall, and the remainder is unexplained. That table gives V, J and clone size, and the DNA gave D and trimming. Across this sample there are approximately 240,000 clones, with around 89% seen only once. The ten top clones hold about 1% of the sample.

The chain employs TRBV15 and TRBJ2-7; 8 central nucleotides agree with TRBD2. The receptor was derived from a woman aged 18 to 35 in good health and CMV-seronegative. Material for sequencing was PBMCs. The bases read TGTGCCACCAGCGAGCGGGGGATTTCCTACGAGCAGTACTTC. Its amino acids are CATSERGISYEQYF.